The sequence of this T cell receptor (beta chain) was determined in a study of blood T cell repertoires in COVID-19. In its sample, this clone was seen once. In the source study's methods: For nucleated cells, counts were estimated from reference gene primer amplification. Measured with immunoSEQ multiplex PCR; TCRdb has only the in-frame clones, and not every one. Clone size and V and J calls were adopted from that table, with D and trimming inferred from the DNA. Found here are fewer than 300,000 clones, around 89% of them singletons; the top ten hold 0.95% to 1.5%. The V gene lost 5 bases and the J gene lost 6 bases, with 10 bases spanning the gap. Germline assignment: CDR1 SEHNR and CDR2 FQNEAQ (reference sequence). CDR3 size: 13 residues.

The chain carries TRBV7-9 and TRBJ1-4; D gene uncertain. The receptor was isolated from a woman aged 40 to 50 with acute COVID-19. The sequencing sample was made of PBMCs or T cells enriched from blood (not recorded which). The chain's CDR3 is CASSPGYDEKLFF. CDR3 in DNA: TGTGCCAGCAGCCCCGGTTACGATGAAAAACTGTTTTTT.